Each of the 12 T cell receptor beta chains below was sequenced from the same sample in a study of blood T cells in healthy people across ages. For the second PCR, which ran for roughly 7 to 11 cycles, a sample-barcoded 5' primer and a J-beta primer mix were used. From the 5' RACE reads, TCRdb called clonotypes with MiXCR, one entry per CDR3 protein. The sample holds over 1,500,000 distinct CDR3 sequences, about two fifths seen once. Input material: blood. Receptors originate from a human donor in good health.

The DNA for the CDR3 is TGTGCCAGCAGTTCCCTCCGGGACTACGGGACCTACGAGCAGTACTTC. Translated, it gives CASSSLRDYGTYEQYF. V and J are TRBV27 and TRBJ2-7; 7 bases map to TRBD2. V lost 4 bases to trimming and J lost 2 bases; unmatched junction nucleotides: 11. Germline V gives CDR1 MNHEY, CDR2 SMNVEV (reference sequence). This CDR3 comprises 16 residues.

The sample holds a few counts of this clonotype. J is TRBJ1-1 and V is TRBV20-1; D is unresolved. The germline gives CDR1 DFQATT, CDR2 SNEGSKA (reference sequence). The CDR3 has 12 amino acids. With 5 bases removed from V and 1 base from J, the gap between germline ends came to 8 bases. The CDR3 region is CSALPRNTEAFF. In DNA form, the CDR3 reads TGCAGTGCTCTCCCCAGGAACACTGAAGCTTTCTTT.

About this clonotype: A much larger clone sits a single nucleotide away, making a read error possible. This sequence joins TRBV9 and TRBJ2-4; no definite D call. The DNA end is more similar to TRBJ2-7, so the J call may be wrong. The CDR3 extends over 12 amino acids. Germline V CDR1 and CDR2: SGDLS, YYNGEE. CDR3 nucleotides: TGTGCCGGCAGCGACCTTGTCTACGAGCAGTACTTC. The encoded protein is CAGSDLVYEQYF.

V gene TRBV2 combines with J gene TRBJ2-1, with a weak D call TRBD2 (6 bases). Trimming stripped 3 bases from V and 12 bases from J, with 15 bases between. The length of the CDR3 is 13 residues. The V gene's germline CDR1 is SNHLY and CDR2 FYNNEI. The CDR3 DNA sequence: TGTGCCAGCAGTGACAATGGCCTGGGGGGGCAGTTCTTC. It codes for CASSDNGLGGQFF.

This clonotype was detected a few times. This chain connects TRBV10-3 to TRBJ1-2; 11 nucleotides line up with TRBD1. Trimming at V came to 3 bases and at J to 6 bases, leaving 6 bases not matched to a gene. The germline gives CDR1 ENHRY, CDR2 SYGVKD. This CDR3 is built from 15 residues. This CDR3 is CAISEPDRGPDGYTF. The DNA for the CDR3 is TGTGCCATCAGTGAACCGGACAGGGGGCCCGATGGCTACACCTTC.

The chain recombines TRBV9 with TRBJ2-2, with TRBD2 as a possible D gene (6 bases). The CDR3 length is 14 residues. The V end lost 3 bases, the J end lost 6 bases, and 12 bases lay between the germline ends. Looked up from germline, CDR1 is SGDLS and CDR2 is YYNGEE. CDR3 sequence: CASSAWDFPGELFF. CDR3 DNA: TGTGCCAGCAGCGCCTGGGACTTTCCCGGGGAGCTGTTTTTT.

This clonotype has more than one count but fewer than ten. CDR3 sequence reads: CSARDSFSGTFYEQYF. CDR3 nucleotide sequence: TGCAGTGCTAGAGATTCTTTCTCCGGGACCTTCTACGAGCAGTACTTC. The chain joins TRBV20-1 to TRBJ2-7, with D possibly called TRBD1 or TRBD2 (5 bases each). V gave up 0 bases and J gave up 3 bases, with 18 bases separating them. Per the germline V gene, CDR1 is DFQATT and CDR2 is SNEGSKA (reference sequence). This CDR3 is built from 16 residues.

The chain is built from TRBV5-1 and TRBJ2-3; 7 positions agree with TRBD2. The V segment lost 3 bases and the J segment 4 bases; nucleotides outside the gene matches: 8. The V gene's germline CDR1 is SGHRS and CDR2 YFSETQ. The CDR3 length is 15 residues. The CDR3 loop reads CASSSQRGFADTQYF. As DNA, the CDR3 is TGCGCCAGCAGCTCGCAGCGGGGTTTCGCAGATACGCAGTATTTT.

The J gene is TRBJ1-5, the V gene TRBV6-5; D call uncertain. The length of the CDR3 is 14 residues. Trimming took 2 bases from V and 5 from J, leaving 10 bases between them. Germline V lookup: CDR1 MNHEY, CDR2 SVGAGI. CDR3 coding DNA: TGTGCCAGCAGTTACGGTCCGAGGGATCAGCCCCAGCATTTT. Protein sequence: CASSYGPRDQPQHF.

The V call is TRBV24-1, the J call TRBJ2-3; possibly TRBD1 for D (6 bases). This CDR3 contains 16 residues. The V end lost 4 bases, the J end lost 1 base, and 14 bases lay between the germline ends. Germline V gives CDR1 KGHDR, CDR2 SFDVKD. Here the CDR3 DNA reads TGTGCCACCAGTGACCCGGGACATCGACGCACAGATACGCAGTATTTT. Translating it yields CATSDPGHRRTDTQYF.

This chain links TRBV20-1 with TRBJ1-1, with D maybe TRBD1 (5 bases). V lost 6 bases, J lost 2 bases, and 16 bases lay in between. The CDR3 loop spans 14 amino acids. The germline CDR1 and CDR2 sequences are DFQATT and SNEGSKA (reference sequence). CDR3 region: CSARDRDFNTEAFF. DNA for the CDR3: TGCAGTGCCAGGGACCGGGACTTCAACACTGAAGCTTTCTTT.

The CDR3, as DNA: TGTGCCAGCAGTTACCCCACAGGGAGCGGAGAGACCCAGTACTTC. It encodes CASSYPTGSGETQYF. This rearrangement joins TRBV6-2 or TRBV6-3 to TRBJ2-5; D perhaps matches TRBD1 (6 bases). Trimming removed 2 bases from V and 4 bases from J, with 14 bases in between. The CDR3 has 15 amino acids. The germline V gene encodes CDR1 MNHEY and CDR2 SVGEGT.